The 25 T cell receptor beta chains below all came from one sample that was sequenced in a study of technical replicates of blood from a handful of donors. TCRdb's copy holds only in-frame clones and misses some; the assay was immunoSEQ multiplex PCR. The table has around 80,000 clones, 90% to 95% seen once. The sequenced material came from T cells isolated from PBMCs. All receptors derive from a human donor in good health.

The DNA for the CDR3 is TGCGCCAGCAGGTTCGCCGGGCAGGGACAAAACTATGGCTACACCTTC. Protein: CASRFAGQGQNYGYTF. The chain joins TRBV5-1 to TRBJ1-2; possible D gene TRBD1, 6 bases. CDR3 length: 16 amino acids. In germline, CDR1 is SGHRS, CDR2 YFSETQ. V lost 5 bases, J lost 2 bases, and 19 bases lay in between.

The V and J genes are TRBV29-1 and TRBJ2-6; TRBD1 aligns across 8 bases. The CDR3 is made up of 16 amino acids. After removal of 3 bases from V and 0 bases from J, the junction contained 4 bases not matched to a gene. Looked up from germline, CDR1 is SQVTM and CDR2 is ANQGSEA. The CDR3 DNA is TGCAGCGTTGAGGAAGGACAGGGCTCTGGGGCCAACGTCCTGACTTTC. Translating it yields CSVEEGQGSGANVLTF. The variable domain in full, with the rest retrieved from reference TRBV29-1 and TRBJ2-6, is SAVISQKPSRDICQRGTSLTIQCQVDSQVTMMFWYRQQPGQSLTLIATANQGSEATYESGFVIDKFPISRPNLTFSTLTVSNMSPEDSSIYLCSVEEGQGSGANVLTFGAGSRLTVL.

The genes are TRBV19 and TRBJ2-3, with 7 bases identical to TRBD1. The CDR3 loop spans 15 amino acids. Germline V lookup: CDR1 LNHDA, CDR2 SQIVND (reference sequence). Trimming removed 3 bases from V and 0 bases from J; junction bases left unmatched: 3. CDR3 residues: CASSIGTASTDTQYF. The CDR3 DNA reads TGTGCCAGTAGTATTGGGACAGCTAGCACAGATACGCAGTATTTT.

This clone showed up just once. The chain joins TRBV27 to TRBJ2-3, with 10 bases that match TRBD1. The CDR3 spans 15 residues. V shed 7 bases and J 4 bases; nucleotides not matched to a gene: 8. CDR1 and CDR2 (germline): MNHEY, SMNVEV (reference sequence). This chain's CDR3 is CASTRGQGEADTQYF. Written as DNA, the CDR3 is TGTGCCAGCACAAGAGGACAGGGGGAGGCAGATACGCAGTATTTT.

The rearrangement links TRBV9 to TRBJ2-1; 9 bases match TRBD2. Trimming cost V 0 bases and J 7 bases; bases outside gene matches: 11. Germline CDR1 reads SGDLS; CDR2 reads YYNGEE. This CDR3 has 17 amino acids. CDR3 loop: CASSVVSGSRQGNEQFF. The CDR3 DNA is TGTGCCAGCAGCGTAGTTAGCGGGAGCCGTCAGGGGAATGAGCAGTTCTTC.

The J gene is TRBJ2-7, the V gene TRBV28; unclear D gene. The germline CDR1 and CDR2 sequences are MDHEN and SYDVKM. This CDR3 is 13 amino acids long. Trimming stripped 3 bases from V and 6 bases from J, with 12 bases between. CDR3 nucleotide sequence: TGTGCCAGCAGTTTGAATCCAGGCTCCGAGCAGTACTTC. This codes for CASSLNPGSEQYF.

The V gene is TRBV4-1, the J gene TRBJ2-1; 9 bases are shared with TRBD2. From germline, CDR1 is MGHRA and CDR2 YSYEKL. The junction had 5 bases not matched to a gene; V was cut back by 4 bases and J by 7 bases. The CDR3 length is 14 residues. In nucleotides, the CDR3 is TGCGCCAGCAGCCCGGGGACTAGCTTTAATGAGCAGTTCTTC. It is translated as CASSPGTSFNEQFF.

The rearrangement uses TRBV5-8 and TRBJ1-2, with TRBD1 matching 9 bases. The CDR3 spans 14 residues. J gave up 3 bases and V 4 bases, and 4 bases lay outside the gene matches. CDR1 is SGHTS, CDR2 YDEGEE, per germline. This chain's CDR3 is CASSPDRGDYGYTF. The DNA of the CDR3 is TGTGCCAGCAGCCCGGACAGGGGAGACTATGGCTACACCTTC.

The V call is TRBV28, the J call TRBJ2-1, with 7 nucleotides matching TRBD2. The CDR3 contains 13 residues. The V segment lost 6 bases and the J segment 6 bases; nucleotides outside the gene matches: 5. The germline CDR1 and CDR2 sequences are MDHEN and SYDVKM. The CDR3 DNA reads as TGTGCCAGCAGGGGGGGGGTAATCAATGAGCAGTTCTTC. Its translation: CASRGGVINEQFF.

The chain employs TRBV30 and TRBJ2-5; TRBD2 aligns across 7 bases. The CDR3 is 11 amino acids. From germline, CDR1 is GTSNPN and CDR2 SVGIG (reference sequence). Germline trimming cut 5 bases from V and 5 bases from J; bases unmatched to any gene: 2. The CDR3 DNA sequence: TGTGCCTGGGGTAGCGGGGAGACCCAGTACTTC. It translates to CAWGSGETQYF.

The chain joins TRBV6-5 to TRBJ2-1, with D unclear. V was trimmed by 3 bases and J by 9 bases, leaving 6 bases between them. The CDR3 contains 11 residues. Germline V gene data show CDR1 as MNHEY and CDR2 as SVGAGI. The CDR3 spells CASSYAAEQFF. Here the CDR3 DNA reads TGTGCCAGCAGTTATGCGGCTGAGCAGTTCTTC.

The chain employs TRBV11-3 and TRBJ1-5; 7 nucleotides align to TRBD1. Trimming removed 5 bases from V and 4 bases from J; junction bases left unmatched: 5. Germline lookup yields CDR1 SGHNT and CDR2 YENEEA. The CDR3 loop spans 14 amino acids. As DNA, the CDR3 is TGTGCCAGCAGCCGAACAGGGGAAAATCAGCCCCAGCATTTT. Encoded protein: CASSRTGENQPQHF.

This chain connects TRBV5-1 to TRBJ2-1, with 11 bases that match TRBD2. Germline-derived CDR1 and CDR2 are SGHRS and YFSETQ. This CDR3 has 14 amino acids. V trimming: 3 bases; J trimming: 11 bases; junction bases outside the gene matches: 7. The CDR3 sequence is CASSSLAGVGQQFF. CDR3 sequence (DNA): TGCGCCAGCAGCTCACTAGCGGGAGTAGGACAGCAGTTCTTC.

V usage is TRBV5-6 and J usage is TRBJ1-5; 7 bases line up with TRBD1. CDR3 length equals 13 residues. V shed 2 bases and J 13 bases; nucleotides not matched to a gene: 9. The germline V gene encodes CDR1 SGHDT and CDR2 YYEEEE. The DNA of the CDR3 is TGTGCCAGCAGCTTAGCAGGGGGGACCCAGCAGCATTTT. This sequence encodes CASSLAGGTQQHF.

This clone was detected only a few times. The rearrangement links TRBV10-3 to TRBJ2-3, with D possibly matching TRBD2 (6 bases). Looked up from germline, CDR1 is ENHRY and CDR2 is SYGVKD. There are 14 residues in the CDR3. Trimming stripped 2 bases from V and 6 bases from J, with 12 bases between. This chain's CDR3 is CAISESLASDTQYF. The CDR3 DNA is TGTGCCATCAGTGAGAGTCTAGCGTCGGATACGCAGTATTTT.

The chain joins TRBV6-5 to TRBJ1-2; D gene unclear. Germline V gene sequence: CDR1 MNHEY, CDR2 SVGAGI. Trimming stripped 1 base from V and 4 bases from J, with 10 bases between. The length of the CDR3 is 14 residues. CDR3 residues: CASSYFGNSYGYTF. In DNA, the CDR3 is TGTGCCAGCAGTTACTTCGGGAATTCCTATGGCTACACCTTC.

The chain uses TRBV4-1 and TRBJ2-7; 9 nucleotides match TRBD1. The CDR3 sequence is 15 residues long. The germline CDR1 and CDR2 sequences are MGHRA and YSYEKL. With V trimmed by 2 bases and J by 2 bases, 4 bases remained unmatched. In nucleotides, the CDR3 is TGCGCCAGCAGCCAAACGGGACAGGGCACCTACGAGCAGTACTTC. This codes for CASSQTGQGTYEQYF.

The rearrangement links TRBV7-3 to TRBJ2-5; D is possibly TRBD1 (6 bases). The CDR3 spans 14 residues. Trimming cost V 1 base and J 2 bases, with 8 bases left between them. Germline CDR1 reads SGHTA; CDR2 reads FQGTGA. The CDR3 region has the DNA TGTGCCAGCAGCTTAATGGGGACACAAGAGACCCAGTACTTC. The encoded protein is CASSLMGTQETQYF.

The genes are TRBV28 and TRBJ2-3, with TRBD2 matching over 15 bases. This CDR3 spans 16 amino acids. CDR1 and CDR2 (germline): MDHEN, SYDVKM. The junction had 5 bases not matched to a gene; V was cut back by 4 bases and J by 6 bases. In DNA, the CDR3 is TGTGCCAGCAGTTCCCCCGGGACTAGCGGGAGGGATACGCAGTATTTT. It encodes CASSSPGTSGRDTQYF.

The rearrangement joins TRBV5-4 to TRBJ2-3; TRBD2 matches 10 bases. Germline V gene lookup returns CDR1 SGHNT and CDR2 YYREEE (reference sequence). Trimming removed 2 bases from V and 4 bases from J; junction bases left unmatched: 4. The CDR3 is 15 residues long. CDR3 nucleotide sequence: TGTGCCAGCAGCTTCAAACTAGCGGGATCAGATACGCAGTATTTT. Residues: CASSFKLAGSDTQYF.

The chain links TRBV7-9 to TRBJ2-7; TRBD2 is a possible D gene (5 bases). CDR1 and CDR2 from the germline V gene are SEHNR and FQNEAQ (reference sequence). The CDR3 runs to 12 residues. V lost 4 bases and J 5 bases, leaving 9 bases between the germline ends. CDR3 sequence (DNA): TGTGCCAGCAGCTACTCCGGGGACGAGCAGTACTTC. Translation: CASSYSGDEQYF.

CDR3 coding DNA: TGTGCCAGCAGTTTCCTGACAGCTGAAGCTTTCTTT. Its translation: CASSFLTAEAFF. This chain joins TRBV28 and TRBJ1-1; a possible D gene is TRBD1 (5 bases). The V gene's germline CDR1 is MDHEN and CDR2 SYDVKM. V was pared by 3 bases and J by 6 bases, with 8 bases between. This CDR3 comprises 12 residues. The complete variable domain, with remaining parts taken from reference TRBV28 and TRBJ1-1, reads DVKVTQSSRYLVKRTGEKVFLECVQDMDHENMFWYRQDPGLGLRLIYFSYDVKMKEKGDIPEGYSVSREKKERFSLILESASTNQTSMYLCASSFLTAEAFFGQGTRLTVV.

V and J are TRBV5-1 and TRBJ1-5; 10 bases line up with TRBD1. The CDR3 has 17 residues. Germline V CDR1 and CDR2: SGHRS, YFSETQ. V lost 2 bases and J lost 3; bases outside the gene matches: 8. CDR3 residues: CASSLGVGTGANQPQHF. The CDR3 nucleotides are TGCGCCAGCAGCTTAGGGGTTGGGACAGGGGCCAATCAGCCCCAGCATTTT.

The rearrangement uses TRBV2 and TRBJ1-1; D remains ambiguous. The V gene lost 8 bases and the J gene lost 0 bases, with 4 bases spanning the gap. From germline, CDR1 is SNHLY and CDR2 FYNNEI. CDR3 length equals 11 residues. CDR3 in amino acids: CASVMNTEAFF. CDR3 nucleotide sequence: TGTGCCAGCGTTATGAACACTGAAGCTTTCTTT.

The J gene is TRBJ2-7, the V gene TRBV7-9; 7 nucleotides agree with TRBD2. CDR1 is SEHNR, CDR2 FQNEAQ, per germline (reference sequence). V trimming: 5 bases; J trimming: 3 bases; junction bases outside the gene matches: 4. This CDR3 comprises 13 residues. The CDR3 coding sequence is TGTGCCAGCAGCCCCCGGGGGGACTACGAGCAGTACTTC. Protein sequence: CASSPRGDYEQYF.